This paragraph reports one T cell receptor beta chain. The sample originates from a study of shared clonotypes between healthy human individuals. Sequencing was performed with immunoSEQ multiplex PCR; in TCRdb, only in-frame clones are kept and a portion is missing. The table shows hundreds of thousands of clones, with 92% occurring only once. Trimming took 2 bases from V and 2 from J, leaving 13 bases between them. Germline V CDR1 and CDR2: SGHRS, YFSETQ. The CDR3 runs to 15 residues. It was CD45RO-negative cells, positively selected for CCR7, that made up naive CD8 cells, with terminally differentiated effector memory CD45RA+ cells excluded.

Sequencing was performed on naive CD8+ T cells sorted from blood. The receptor comes from a young man in good health. The chain carries TRBV5-1 and TRBJ2-5; a weak D match, TRBD1 (6 bases). The CDR3 DNA follows: TGCGCCAGCAGCTTTTTAGGACAGAAACAAGAGACCCAGTACTTC. Translating it yields CASSFLGQKQETQYF. Combining the CDR3 with reference TRBV5-1 and TRBJ2-5 gives the whole variable domain KAGVTQTPRYLIKTRGQQVTLSCSPISGHRSVSWYQQTPGQGLQFLFEYFSETQRNKGNFPGRFSGRQFSNSRSEMNVSTLELGDSALYLCASSFLGQKQETQYFGPGTRLLVL.